This T cell receptor (beta chain) emerged from a study of T-cell reconstitution after alpha-beta-depleted transplantation in children. General study results and limits: At the one-year point after transplant, T-cell counts and TCRbeta diversity were found to come mostly from T cells that had been newly produced.

In its sample, this clonotype was seen a few times. Its antigen is still unknown. Unique molecular identifiers were incorporated when the TCRbeta library was constructed. TCRdb itself ran the PCR reads through MiXCR, one entry per CDR3 protein. The sample shows hundreds of thousands of distinct CDR3 sequences, 10% to 15% of them seen only once. This CDR3 has 18 residues. Trimming took off 6 bases at V and 5 bases at J, with 26 bases between the two ends. The TCR originated in a girl aged 2 to 9 with congenital amegakaryocytic thrombocytopenia, due to receive a stem cell transplant. The starting material was PBMCs, obtained before TCRalphabeta/CD19-depleted stem cell transplant. The V call is TRBV12-3 or TRBV12-4, the J call TRBJ2-1, with D tentatively TRBD2 (6 bases). In nucleotides, the CDR3 is TGTGCCAGCAGGCCGCGAAGACTAGAGGCTAGGAGCAACAATGAGCAGTTCTTC. Protein product: CASRPRRLEARSNNEQFF.